The T cell receptor (beta chain) under discussion was sequenced for a study of cytomegalovirus exposure and HLA in healthy donors. Whole-study context: Of the donors genotyped, about 390 in all, over 80% fell in the Caucasian-associated ancestry cluster.

General study findings and limits: Despite most TCR sequences being rare, some public TCRs occurred in many donors. Later on, an analysis found that several of the most significant clusters appeared to be linked to common viral pathogens, which included parvovirus B19. Earlier results showed most TCR beta V segments being productive about 87% or about 30% of the time.

PCR primers comprised 60 Vbeta and 13 Jbeta primers. The repertoire was sequenced with immunoSEQ multiplex PCR; TCRdb's copy has only in-frame clones and lacks some. This table holds more than 60,000 clones, under 80% found once. This clone was picked up one time. Antigen unknown. Germline V CDR1 and CDR2: SGHVS, FNYEAQ. V was trimmed by 6 bases and J by 7 bases, leaving 13 bases between them. The CDR3 is 13 amino acids. Sequencing input: PBMCs. The sequence was collected from a man aged 40-55 years in good health and CMV-seropositive. This chain connects TRBV7-6 to TRBJ1-5; weak D call: TRBD1 (5 bases). This CDR3 is CASSSGQLQPQHF. CDR3 sequence (DNA): TGTGCCAGCAGTTCTGGACAACTCCAGCCCCAGCATTTT. Full variable domain (outside the CDR3, taken from reference TRBV7-6 and TRBJ1-5): GAGVSQSPRYKVTKRGQDVALRCDPISGHVSLYWYRQALGQGPEFLTYFNYEAQQDKSGLPNDRFSAERPEGSISTLTIQRTEQRDSAMYRCASSSGQLQPQHFGDGTRLSIL.